This T cell receptor beta chain was documented in a study of blood T cell repertoires in COVID-19. The CDR3 runs 18 residues. The V gene lost 2 bases and the J gene lost 0 bases, with 20 bases spanning the gap. Germline values: CDR1 GTSNPN, CDR2 SVGIG (reference sequence). How the authors handled the data: Reference gene primer amplification in the assay estimated nucleated cell counts. Using immunoSEQ multiplex PCR, the repertoire was profiled, and TCRdb retains in-frame clones only, with some absent. D and trimming were read from the DNA, whereas the V and J calls and clone size are those reported in that table. The sample holds about 200,000 clones, more than 80% seen once. Participants were aged roughly 18 to 89 years from 20 to 30 US areas. Membership in each cohort depended on participant-reported clinical history. Symptom resolution, clearance, or two negative PCRs marked the recovered donors of Cohort 3.

The sample comprised PBMCs or T cells enriched from blood (not recorded which). The clonotype was recovered from a man aged 25 to 40 who had recovered from COVID-19. J is TRBJ1-5 and V is TRBV30; possibly TRBD1 for D (5 bases). The DNA for the CDR3 is TGTGCCTGGAGTCCTACCCGGTCGACAGTTTATAGCAATCAGCCCCAGCATTTT. Translating gives CAWSPTRSTVYSNQPQHF.